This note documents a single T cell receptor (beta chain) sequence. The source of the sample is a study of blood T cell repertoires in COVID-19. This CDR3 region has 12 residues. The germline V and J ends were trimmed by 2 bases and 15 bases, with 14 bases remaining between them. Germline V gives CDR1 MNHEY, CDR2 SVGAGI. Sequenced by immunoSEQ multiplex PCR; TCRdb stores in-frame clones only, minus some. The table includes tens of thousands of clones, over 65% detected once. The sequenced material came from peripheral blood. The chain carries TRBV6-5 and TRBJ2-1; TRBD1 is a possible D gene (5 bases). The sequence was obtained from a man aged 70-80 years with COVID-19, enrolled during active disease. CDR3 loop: CASSYGQGVWFF. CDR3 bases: TGTGCCAGCAGTTACGGGCAGGGCGTATGGTTCTTC.